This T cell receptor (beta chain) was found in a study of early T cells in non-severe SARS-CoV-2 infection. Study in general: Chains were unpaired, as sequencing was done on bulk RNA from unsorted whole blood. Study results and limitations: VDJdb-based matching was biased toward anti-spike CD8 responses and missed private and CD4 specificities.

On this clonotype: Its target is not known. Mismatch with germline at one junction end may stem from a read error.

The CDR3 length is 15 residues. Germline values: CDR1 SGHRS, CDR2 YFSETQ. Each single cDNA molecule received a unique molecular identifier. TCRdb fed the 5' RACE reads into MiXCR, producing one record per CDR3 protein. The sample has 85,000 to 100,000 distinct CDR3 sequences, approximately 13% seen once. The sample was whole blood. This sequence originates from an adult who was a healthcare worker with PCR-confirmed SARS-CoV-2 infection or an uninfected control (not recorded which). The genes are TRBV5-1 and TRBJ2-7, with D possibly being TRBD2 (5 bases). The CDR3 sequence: CASSLAREYSNEQYF. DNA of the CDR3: TGCGCCAGCAGCTTGGCCCGGGAATACTCCAACGAGCAGTACTTC.